The 25 T cell receptor beta chains below come from one sample, sequenced in a study of beta chain features in type 1 diabetes. cDNA synthesis used the whole RNA isolate, giving expressed TCRB sequences. Libraries were prepared by immunoSEQ multiplex PCR; TCRdb keeps only in-frame clonotypes and omits some of them. The table lists roughly 610,000 clones, 15% to 19% of them singletons. The specimen sequenced was naive CD4+ T cells from blood. These receptor sequences come from a man between 18 and 35 years old in good health.

The chain couples TRBV7-9 to TRBJ2-1; D unclear. The CDR3 length is 12 residues. With 5 bases removed from V and 7 bases from J, the gap between germline ends came to 9 bases. Germline assignment: CDR1 SEHNR and CDR2 FQNEAQ (reference sequence). The CDR3 region has the DNA TGTGCCAGCAGCCAATCCGGTAATGAGCAGTTCTTC. As protein: CASSQSGNEQFF.

This clone was detected only a few times. This chain links TRBV9 with TRBJ1-4, with D possibly TRBD1 on 6 matching bases. In germline, CDR1 is SGDLS, CDR2 YYNGEE. Trimming left V 0 bases short and J 8 bases short, with 11 bases between. The CDR3 totals 14 residues. CDR3 DNA sequence: TGTGCCAGCAGCGTAGCACAGGGTGGAGAAAAACTGTTTTTT. This gives the protein CASSVAQGGEKLFF. The full variable domain, its missing parts supplied by reference TRBV9 and TRBJ1-4, is DSGVTQTPKHLITATGQRVTLRCSPRSGDLSVYWYQQSLDQGLQFLIQYYNGEERAKGNILERFSAQQFPDLHSELNLSSLELGDSALYFCASSVAQGGEKLFFGSGTQLSVL.

This clone has a handful of counts. Other DNA sequences in this specimen translate into the identical CDR3. This rearrangement joins TRBV5-1 to TRBJ1-1, with D unclear. CDR3 length: 13 amino acids. Germline CDR1 is SGHRS and CDR2 is YFSETQ. Deletions cut 2 bases from V and 7 bases from J, with 12 bases between. The CDR3 DNA reads as TGCGCCAGCAGCTTCGAATTGGGTTTTGAAGCTTTCTTT. Residues: CASSFELGFEAFF.

This clone was counted a few times. This chain connects TRBV10-3 to TRBJ2-3; 12 positions match TRBD2. This CDR3 is built from 14 residues. V was pared by 10 bases and J by 5 bases, with 7 bases of the junction left unmatched. CDR1 and CDR2 from the germline V gene are ENHRY and SYGVKD. The CDR3 sequence is CASRLAGVVDTQYF. The CDR3 DNA follows: TGTGCCAGCCGACTAGCGGGAGTTGTAGATACGCAGTATTTT.

The sample holds a few counts of this clone. The V call is TRBV21-1, the J call TRBJ1-4. TRBV21-1 is noted as a pseudogene. The CDR3 sequence is 14 residues long. CDR3 bases: TGTGCCAGCGTTCTAGGGGACCTTAATGAAAAACTGTTTTTT. This gives the protein CASVLGDLNEKLFF.

The CDR3 region is CATSSETGTSGTDTQYF. The CDR3 DNA follows: TGTGCCACCAGCAGTGAAACCGGGACTAGCGGGACAGATACGCAGTATTTT. The chain links TRBV15 to TRBJ2-3, with 12 bases aligning to TRBD2. The ends lost 3 bases at V and 3 bases at J; junction bases unmatched: 7. CDR3 length: 17 residues. Germline V lookup: CDR1 LNHNV, CDR2 YYDKDF (reference sequence).

At least ten counts were recorded for this clone. This rearrangement joins TRBV10-3 to TRBJ2-5, with D unclear. Deletions cut 9 bases from V and 3 bases from J, with 17 bases between. Germline V gene lookup returns CDR1 ENHRY and CDR2 SYGVKD. The CDR3 is 14 amino acids. CDR3 region: CAIKRQGDEETQYF. The CDR3 bases are TGTGCCATAAAGAGACAAGGCGACGAAGAGACCCAGTACTTC.

The chain employs TRBV5-4 and TRBJ1-2; 7 nucleotides line up with TRBD1. V was pared by 2 bases and J by 3 bases, with 1 base of the junction left unmatched. Germline CDR1 SGHNT, CDR2 YYREEE (reference sequence). This CDR3 spans 13 amino acids. The DNA for the CDR3 is TGTGCCAGCAGCTTTCAGGGGGACTATGGCTACACCTTC. This sequence encodes CASSFQGDYGYTF. Variable domain in full (rest from reference TRBV5-4 and TRBJ1-2): ETGVTQSPTHLIKTRGQQVTLRCSSQSGHNTVSWYQQALGQGPQFIFQYYREEENGRGNFPPRFSGLQFPNYSSELNVNALELDDSALYLCASSFQGDYGYTFGSGTRLTVV.

V and J are TRBV7-2 and TRBJ2-1; possibly TRBD2 for D (6 bases). The CDR3 contains 16 residues. The V gene's germline CDR1 is SGHTA and CDR2 FQGNSA. Trimming removed 5 bases at V and 13 bases at J, with 27 bases between. In DNA form, the CDR3 reads TGTGCCAGCAGCCTAACAAGGTCGATACCGGGACTTCGCCAGTTCTTC. Encoded protein: CASSLTRSIPGLRQFF.

This clone was seen a few times. The rearrangement uses TRBV7-3 and TRBJ2-1; TRBD2 matches at 10 bases. J lost 2 bases, V lost 5 bases, and 3 bases had no gene match. Germline-derived CDR1 and CDR2 are SGHTA and FQGTGA. The CDR3 runs to 15 residues. The CDR3 protein is CASSKLAGPYNEQFF. In nucleotides, the CDR3 is TGTGCCAGCAGCAAACTAGCGGGACCCTACAATGAGCAGTTCTTC.

In the case of this clone: A much more abundant neighbour one base away suggests this may be a read error. The chain couples TRBV7-2 to TRBJ2-5; D call uncertain. Between the trimmed V and J ends, which lost 0 bases and 5 bases, there was a span of 4 bases. The CDR3 has 12 amino acids. Germline CDR1 is SGHTA and CDR2 is FQGNSA. CDR3 residues: CASSLAPETQYF. The CDR3 bases are TGTGCCAGCAGCTTAGCGCCGGAGACCCAGTACTTC.

This clone was detected a few times. Additional DNA sequences in this sample encode the identical CDR3. The chain couples TRBV6-5 to TRBJ2-3; D is possibly TRBD2 (6 bases). In germline, CDR1 is MNHEY, CDR2 SVGAGI. CDR3 length: 13 residues. Trimming removed 6 bases from V and 4 bases from J, with 11 bases in between. The CDR3, as DNA: TGTGCCAGCAGGGGGACTTCTGCAGATACGCAGTATTTT. This gives the protein CASRGTSADTQYF.

There are a few counts of this clone. The chain links TRBV7-2 to TRBJ2-7; D not resolved. Per the germline V gene, CDR1 is SGHTA and CDR2 is FQGNSA. V was clipped by 5 bases and J by 0 bases, with 23 bases between them. This CDR3 region has 18 residues. The CDR3 is CASSDPSRRSRASYEQYF. The CDR3 DNA follows: TGTGCCAGCAGCGACCCATCTCGTAGATCCCGGGCCTCCTACGAGCAGTACTTC.

J is TRBJ2-7 and V is TRBV5-1, with 7 bases lining up with TRBD2. J was trimmed by 6 bases and V by 3 bases; bases with no gene match: 12. Looked up from germline, CDR1 is SGHRS and CDR2 is YFSETQ. There are 15 residues in the CDR3. CDR3 in DNA: TGCGCCAGCAGCTCCCCCGGACTAGAAACCAGCGAGCAGTACTTC. It translates to CASSSPGLETSEQYF. Filled out from reference TRBV5-1 and TRBJ2-7, the complete variable domain reads KAGVTQTPRYLIKTRGQQVTLSCSPISGHRSVSWYQQTPGQGLQFLFEYFSETQRNKGNFPGRFSGRQFSNSRSEMNVSTLELGDSALYLCASSSPGLETSEQYFGPGTRLTVT.

V usage is TRBV7-9 and J usage is TRBJ2-7; D ambiguous. There are 18 residues in the CDR3. V shed 1 base and J shed 6 bases, with 25 bases lying between them. Germline assignment: CDR1 SEHNR and CDR2 FQNEAQ (reference sequence). The CDR3 spells CASSLGRFRAGGRFEQYF. CDR3 coding DNA: TGTGCCAGCAGCTTAGGGAGATTTCGGGCAGGCGGACGGTTCGAGCAGTACTTC.

J is TRBJ2-5 and V is TRBV6-1; D uncertain. CDR3 size: 12 residues. The ends were cut back, 2 bases at V and 5 bases at J, with 6 bases in the middle. The germline V gene has CDR1 MNHNS and CDR2 SASEGT. This chain's CDR3 is CASSEIGETQYF. CDR3 DNA: TGTGCCAGCAGTGAAATCGGGGAGACCCAGTACTTC.

This sequence joins TRBV6-1 and TRBJ2-2; 8 bases match TRBD2. V shed 2 bases and J 10 bases; nucleotides not matched to a gene: 9. CDR1 is MNHNS and CDR2 is SASEGT in the germline V gene. This CDR3 spans 15 amino acids. The CDR3 nucleotides are TGTGCCAGCAGTGAACCGGGTAGCGGGGCACAGGAGCTGTTTTTT. It yields the protein CASSEPGSGAQELFF.

The rearrangement links TRBV4-1 to TRBJ2-2; 9 bases agree with TRBD1. Trimming removed 6 bases from V and 5 bases from J; junction bases left unmatched: 7. This CDR3 is 15 amino acids long. In germline, CDR1 is MGHRA, CDR2 YSYEKL. CDR3 loop: CASRHPGQGTGELFF. The CDR3 DNA sequence: TGCGCCAGCAGACACCCGGGACAGGGTACCGGGGAGCTGTTTTTT.

In the case of this clone: Other DNA sequences from this sample encode an identical CDR3 as well. The V and J genes are TRBV18 and TRBJ1-1, with D perhaps TRBD1 (6 bases). The ends were cut back, 3 bases at V and 2 bases at J, with 10 bases in the middle. Germline loops: CDR1 KGHSH, CDR2 LQKENI. The CDR3 has 14 residues. CDR3 bases: TGTGCCAGCTCACCGGACAGAAGTAACACTGAAGCTTTCTTT. Its protein product is CASSPDRSNTEAFF.

J is TRBJ2-7 and V is TRBV28; D is tentatively TRBD1 or TRBD2 (5 bases each). This CDR3 contains 16 residues. The V gene's germline CDR1 is MDHEN and CDR2 SYDVKM. With 5 bases removed from V and 0 bases from J, the gap between germline ends came to 17 bases. The CDR3 protein is CASSPLGWGSSYEQYF. The CDR3, as DNA: TGTGCCAGCAGTCCCTTAGGGTGGGGGAGCTCCTACGAGCAGTACTTC.

This clone was seen more than once but under ten times. CDR3 in amino acids: CASAISVSYEQYF. The CDR3 DNA reads TGTGCCAGCGCCATAAGCGTGTCCTACGAGCAGTACTTC. The chain links TRBV6-1 to TRBJ2-7; D call uncertain. The CDR3 contains 13 residues. Germline lookup yields CDR1 MNHNS and CDR2 SASEGT. The V end lost 8 bases, the J end lost 1 base, and 12 bases lay between the germline ends.

V is TRBV30 and J is TRBJ2-3; tentative D call: TRBD2 (6 bases). V lost 8 bases and J 2 bases, leaving 14 bases between the germline ends. Germline V gene lookup returns CDR1 GTSNPN and CDR2 SVGIG (reference sequence). The CDR3 extends over 13 amino acids. The CDR3 region is CAPGGLLTDTQYF. The CDR3 coding sequence is TGTGCCCCCGGGGGACTGCTCACAGATACGCAGTATTTT.

This clone turned up a few times. The chain couples TRBV28 to TRBJ2-7; possible D gene TRBD1, 8 bases. The CDR3 contains 17 residues. The germline V gene has CDR1 MDHEN and CDR2 SYDVKM. V dropped 6 bases and J dropped 2 bases, with 23 bases sitting between them. The CDR3 region is CASRVGGAGDRTYEQYF. The CDR3 nucleotides read TGTGCCAGCAGAGTTGGGGGTGCGGGGGACAGGACCTACGAGCAGTACTTC.

This sequence joins TRBV2 and TRBJ1-5, with D possibly TRBD1 on 6 matching bases. V shed 3 bases and J shed 6 bases, with 12 bases lying between them. Germline-derived CDR1 and CDR2 are SNHLY and FYNNEI. The CDR3 consists of 14 residues. The CDR3, as DNA: TGTGCCAGCAGTGACTGGAGGGGGACTCAGCCCCAGCATTTT. Protein: CASSDWRGTQPQHF.

This clone has just one count. CDR3 nucleotide sequence: TGTGCCAGCAGCTTTCCGGGATTGAACACTGAAGCTTTCTTT. Its translation is CASSFPGLNTEAFF. The rearrangement links TRBV5-4 to TRBJ1-1; D uncertain. Germline V CDR1 and CDR2: SGHNT, YYREEE (reference sequence). This CDR3 is built from 14 residues. Trimming stripped 2 bases from V and 0 bases from J, with 8 bases between.